These 5 T cell receptor beta chains share one sample of origin, sequenced in a study of molecular identifiers for immune sequencing clone quantification. TCRdb recomputed calls from the PCR reads with MiXCR, one row per CDR3 protein. The sample holds approximately 550,000 distinct CDR3 sequences, 20% to 25% seen once. Sequencing input: naive CD8+ T cells from blood, with Jurkat cell RNA spiked in. Subset described: FACS-sorted CD8+CD4-CCR7+CD45RA+ naive T cells. All receptors derive from a human donor in good health. Some libraries in this study had Jurkat cell RNA spiked in.

This clonotype has just a few counts. The chain recombines TRBV30 with TRBJ2-2, with a weak D call TRBD2 (5 bases). There are 12 residues in the CDR3. V lost 3 bases and J lost 4, with 6 bases in between. Germline CDR1 is GTSNPN and CDR2 is SVGIG (reference sequence). The CDR3 DNA reads TGTGCCTGGAGAGGGAGCACCGGGGAGCTGTTTTTT. It is translated as CAWRGSTGELFF.

The rearrangement links TRBV9 to TRBJ2-5, with a possible D match to TRBD2 (6 bases). The CDR3 consists of 15 residues. The germline V gene has CDR1 SGDLS and CDR2 YYNGEE. V gave up 4 bases and J gave up 0 bases, with 13 bases separating them. CDR3 DNA: TGTGCCAGCAGCCCAGCCTGGGACTACCAAGAGACCCAGTACTTC. Residues: CASSPAWDYQETQYF.

A word on this clonotype: This may arise from a read error, as a much more abundant clone is one base away. The V gene is TRBV4-1, the J gene TRBJ1-1; 8 bases line up with TRBD1. Germline V lookup: CDR1 MGHRA, CDR2 YSYEKL. This CDR3 spans 12 amino acids. The CDR3 reads CVSSQDTGGAFF. Here the CDR3 DNA reads TGCGTCAGCAGCCAAGATACAGGGGGAGCTTTCTTT.

The V gene is TRBV4-3, the J gene TRBJ1-1; D uncertain. Germline V gene lookup returns CDR1 LGHNA and CDR2 YSLEER. Between the trimmed V and J ends, which lost 0 bases and 3 bases, there was a span of 14 bases. CDR3 size: 16 residues. CDR3 sequence: CASSQEVRRWDTEAFF. In DNA form, the CDR3 reads TGCGCCAGCAGCCAAGAGGTAAGGAGGTGGGACACTGAAGCTTTCTTT.

In this sample, this clonotype turned up a few times. The CDR3, as DNA: TGTGCCAGCAGGTCCTTAGCGGGAGTATATGGTGAGCAGTTCTTC. It specifies CASRSLAGVYGEQFF. The chain has TRBV28 and TRBJ2-1; 9 nucleotides match TRBD2. Germline V gene sequence: CDR1 MDHEN, CDR2 SYDVKM. Germline trimming cut 6 bases from V and 9 bases from J; bases unmatched to any gene: 12. The CDR3 is 15 residues long.